Shown below are 27 T cell receptor beta chains from a single sample sequenced in a study of T cell clones after liver transplantation (dated by TCRdb to the late 2010s). The method behind the library was the immunoSEQ multiplex PCR assay. TCRdb holds this immuneACCESS table with in-frame rearrangements only. Some clones are missing; in checked studies, unresolved V genes explain under half, and the rest has no known cause. The sample table contains about 120,000 clones; only one count was recorded for approximately 90% of them. The top ten hold around 0.8% of the sample. The sample here was CD4+ T cells from blood, taken 12 months after liver transplant. The source of these receptors is a human patient who received a liver transplant. In patients who had a transplant, some T cells may come from the graft donor.

The chain has TRBV7-6 and TRBJ2-2; D remains ambiguous. Germline CDR1 reads SGHVS; CDR2 reads FNYEAQ. V lost 3 bases and J 4 bases, leaving 9 bases between the germline ends. The CDR3 length is 14 residues. The CDR3 protein is CASSLGHSTGELFF. Written as DNA, the CDR3 is TGTGCCAGCAGCTTGGGTCACAGCACCGGGGAGCTGTTTTTT.

The chain joins TRBV19 to TRBJ1-2; the match to TRBD1 covers 8 bases. With V trimmed by 11 bases and J by 4 bases, 6 bases remained unmatched. The CDR3 totals 12 residues. Germline lookup yields CDR1 LNHDA and CDR2 SQIVND (reference sequence). CDR3 loop: CAGRDRSYGYTF. CDR3 in DNA: TGTGCCGGCAGGGACAGGAGCTATGGCTACACCTTC.

V gene TRBV14 combines with J gene TRBJ2-5; 7 nucleotides match TRBD1. V lost 3 bases and J lost 1; bases outside the gene matches: 8. The CDR3 extends over 16 amino acids. Germline CDR1 and CDR2: SGHDN and FVKESK. As DNA, the CDR3 is TGTGCCAGCAGCCATTACCAGGGGGAGATCCAAGAGACCCAGTACTTC. Its translation is CASSHYQGEIQETQYF.

This rearrangement joins TRBV29-1 to TRBJ2-7, with D perhaps given as TRBD1 or TRBD2 (5 bases each). CDR1 is SQVTM and CDR2 is ANQGSEA in the germline V gene. The CDR3 loop spans 11 amino acids. Trimming left V 5 bases short and J 6 bases short, with 11 bases between. As DNA, the CDR3 is TGCAGCGTTTTAGGGACGGGCGAGCAGTACTTC. Translated: CSVLGTGEQYF.

The gene calls are TRBV6-5 and TRBJ1-1; D is unresolved. CDR1 is MNHEY, CDR2 SVGAGI, per germline. The CDR3 extends over 16 amino acids. The germline V and J ends were trimmed by 0 bases and 5 bases, with 16 bases remaining between them. In DNA, the CDR3 is TGTGCCAGCAGTTACTCGACGGGTGGTGGGGAAACTGAAGCTTTCTTT. Protein: CASSYSTGGGETEAFF.

The chain employs TRBV7-3 and TRBJ2-4, with 7 bases aligning to TRBD1. V lost 5 bases, J lost 0 bases, and 7 bases stayed unmatched. Germline values: CDR1 SGHTA, CDR2 FQGTGA. The CDR3 sequence is 16 residues long. The CDR3 DNA sequence: TGTGCCAGCAGCCGCGAAGGGGGCTTAGCCAAAAACATTCAGTACTTC. It translates to CASSREGGLAKNIQYF.

J is TRBJ1-1 and V is TRBV5-1; TRBD1 might be the D (6 bases). V was pared by 7 bases and J by 3 bases, with 19 bases between. In germline, CDR1 is SGHRS, CDR2 YFSETQ. The length of the CDR3 is 15 residues. CDR3 amino acids: CASRKTGPGDTEAFF. Written as DNA, the CDR3 is TGCGCCAGCCGCAAAACAGGGCCGGGGGACACTGAAGCTTTCTTT.

The chain couples TRBV10-3 to TRBJ2-7; D call uncertain. V was clipped by 4 bases and J by 3 bases, with 7 bases between them. Germline V gene lookup returns CDR1 ENHRY and CDR2 SYGVKD. The CDR3 runs to 12 residues. CDR3 protein: CAISAVNYEQYF. In DNA, the CDR3 is TGTGCCATCAGTGCGGTAAACTACGAGCAGTACTTC.

This clone was observed once. This chain joins TRBV5-1 and TRBJ2-7, with D unresolved. Trimming removed 4 bases from V and 2 bases from J, with 13 bases in between. CDR1 and CDR2 from the germline V gene are SGHRS and YFSETQ. The CDR3 extends over 14 amino acids. DNA for the CDR3: TGCGCCAGCAGCCCCCCGAGTTCGCCCTACGAGCAGTACTTC. Its translation is CASSPPSSPYEQYF.

The chain has TRBV19 and TRBJ1-4; 8 bases map to TRBD1. CDR1 and CDR2 (germline): LNHDA, SQIVND (reference sequence). CDR3 length: 14 amino acids. With 6 bases clipped from V and 2 bases from J, the junction kept 2 bases outside the gene matches. This CDR3 reads CASSRQGTNEKLFF. Written as DNA, the CDR3 is TGTGCCAGTAGCCGACAGGGGACTAATGAAAAACTGTTTTTT. The full variable domain, with the rest looked up from reference TRBV19 and TRBJ1-4, is DGGITQSPKYLFRKEGQNVTLSCEQNLNHDAMYWYRQDPGQGLRLIYYSQIVNDFQKGDIAEGYSVSREKKESFPLTVTSAQKNPTAFYLCASSRQGTNEKLFFGSGTQLSVL.

The chain has TRBV19 and TRBJ2-1, with D uncertain. Germline lookup yields CDR1 LNHDA and CDR2 SQIVND (reference sequence). Trimming stripped 3 bases from V and 3 bases from J, with 6 bases between. The CDR3 length is 13 residues. CDR3 sequence: CASSILLYNEQFF. CDR3 nucleotides: TGTGCCAGTAGTATTCTTCTCTACAATGAGCAGTTCTTC.

This clone has just a few counts. The J gene is TRBJ2-1, the V gene TRBV11-2, with a possible D match to TRBD2 (6 bases). Germline V CDR1 and CDR2: SGHAT, FQNNGV. This CDR3 comprises 15 residues. The germline V and J ends were trimmed by 1 base and 9 bases, with 16 bases remaining between them. CDR3 residues: CASSLVSARRGEQFF. The CDR3 DNA sequence: TGTGCCAGCAGCTTAGTATCGGCTCGGCGGGGTGAGCAGTTCTTC.

This chain links TRBV6-6 with TRBJ2-7, with 11 positions matching TRBD1. This CDR3 comprises 15 residues. The J segment lost 3 bases and the V segment lost 7 bases, leaving 8 bases of the junction unmatched. Germline values: CDR1 MNHNY, CDR2 SVGAGI (reference sequence). CDR3 amino acids: CASTQTGTGGYEQYF. Written as DNA, the CDR3 is TGTGCCAGCACTCAAACCGGGACAGGGGGCTACGAGCAGTACTTC.

The chain uses TRBV6-1 and TRBJ2-3; the match to TRBD2 covers 7 bases. This CDR3 spans 15 amino acids. Trimming removed 4 bases from V and 6 bases from J; junction bases left unmatched: 10. Germline-derived CDR1 and CDR2 are MNHNS and SASEGT. The CDR3 reads CASSGVGGRADTQYF. CDR3 bases: TGTGCCAGCAGTGGAGTGGGGGGGAGGGCCGATACGCAGTATTTT.

The chain is built from TRBV28 and TRBJ2-7; D is possibly TRBD2 (6 bases). The CDR3 covers 13 residues. V lost 2 bases and J 6 bases, leaving 11 bases between the germline ends. Germline V CDR1 and CDR2: MDHEN, SYDVKM. CDR3 in DNA: TGTGCCAGCAGTTTAGGGGGGAGGATCGAGCAGTACTTC. It translates to CASSLGGRIEQYF.

This chain connects TRBV29-1 to TRBJ2-5, with 10 nucleotides matching TRBD2. The J call is uncertain, as TRBJ2-7 better fits the DNA end. CDR1 is SQVTM, CDR2 ANQGSEA, per germline. The CDR3 runs to 12 residues. The CDR3 coding sequence is TGCAGCGTTGGTAGCGGGAGGTACGAGCAGTACTTC. This encodes CSVGSGRYEQYF.

This chain's CDR3 is CASDLTGEGGYTF. The DNA of the CDR3 is TGCGCCAGCGACTTAACAGGGGAGGGTGGCTACACCTTC. J is TRBJ1-2 and V is TRBV5-1; 7 nucleotides match TRBD1. The CDR3 totals 13 residues. CDR1 and CDR2 (germline): SGHRS, YFSETQ. V was pared by 7 bases and J by 7 bases, with 10 bases of the junction left unmatched.

The rearrangement uses TRBV13 and TRBJ1-2, with 9 bases aligning to TRBD1. J was trimmed by 3 bases and V by 5 bases; bases with no gene match: 10. This CDR3 contains 16 residues. CDR1 is PRHDT, CDR2 FYEKMQ, per germline (reference sequence). The CDR3 nucleotides are TGTGCCAGCAGCCCACCCCAACAGGGGGCTCACTATGGCTACACCTTC. Its translation is CASSPPQQGAHYGYTF.

The gene calls are TRBV25-1 and TRBJ2-1, with 9 positions matching TRBD1. From germline, CDR1 is MGHDK and CDR2 SYGVNS. V shed 8 bases, J shed 5 bases, and the junction held 4 bases outside the gene matches. CDR3 size: 13 residues. The CDR3, as DNA: TGTGCCAGCGTCCGGACAGGGGACAATGAGCAGTTCTTC. It yields the protein CASVRTGDNEQFF. The entire variable domain, with the rest obtained from reference TRBV25-1 and TRBJ2-1, is as follows: EADIYQTPRYLVIGTGKKITLECSQTMGHDKMYWYQQDPGMELHLIHYSYGVNSTEKGDLSSESTVSRIRTEHFPLTLESARPSHTSQYLCASVRTGDNEQFFGPGTRLTVL.

This chain links TRBV9 with TRBJ1-3; the D gene is possibly TRBD1 (5 bases). CDR1 is SGDLS, CDR2 YYNGEE, per germline. Trimming cost V 3 bases and J 1 base, with 11 bases left between them. The CDR3 runs to 15 residues. This CDR3 is CASSGPGLSGNTIYF. Here the CDR3 DNA reads TGTGCCAGCAGCGGTCCAGGGCTATCTGGAAACACCATATATTTT.

V is TRBV11-3 and J is TRBJ1-1; D possibly corresponds to TRBD1 (5 bases). V shed 5 bases and J shed 0 bases, with 13 bases lying between them. CDR3 length: 15 residues. Germline CDR1 and CDR2: SGHNT and YENEEA. The CDR3 spells CASSAKGVVNTEAFF. DNA for the CDR3: TGTGCCAGCAGCGCAAAAGGGGTGGTGAACACTGAAGCTTTCTTT.

The chain has TRBV7-2 and TRBJ2-1, with 7 bases fitting TRBD2. The germline CDR1 and CDR2 sequences are SGHTA and FQGNSA. With 0 bases clipped from V and 6 bases from J, the junction kept 5 bases outside the gene matches. The CDR3 totals 15 residues. The CDR3: CASSLAGTKFNEQFF. CDR3 nucleotide sequence: TGTGCCAGCAGCTTAGCGGGGACTAAATTCAATGAGCAGTTCTTC. Full variable domain (remainder filled in from reference TRBV7-2 and TRBJ2-1): GAGVSQSPSNKVTEKGKDVELRCDPISGHTALYWYRQSLGQGLEFLIYFQGNSAPDKSGLPSDRFSAERTGGSVSTLTIQRTQQEDSAVYLCASSLAGTKFNEQFFGPGTRLTVL.

V gene TRBV7-2 combines with J gene TRBJ2-7, with 9 bases identical to TRBD1. There are 15 residues in the CDR3. The V segment lost 4 bases and the J segment 3 bases; nucleotides outside the gene matches: 7. Germline V gives CDR1 SGHTA, CDR2 FQGNSA. Here the CDR3 DNA reads TGTGCCAGCAGCTCTACGGGACAGGGTGTCTACGAGCAGTACTTC. It yields the protein CASSSTGQGVYEQYF.

V gene TRBV19 combines with J gene TRBJ1-2; the match to TRBD1 covers 9 bases. The germline gives CDR1 LNHDA, CDR2 SQIVND (reference sequence). Trimming removed 6 bases from V and 7 bases from J; junction bases left unmatched: 12. The CDR3 is 15 residues long. The CDR3 is CASRLIGTGFSGYTF. The CDR3 DNA is TGTGCCAGTAGGCTAATCGGGACAGGGTTTTCTGGCTACACCTTC.

The chain has TRBV9 and TRBJ2-1; no reliable D call. CDR1 is SGDLS, CDR2 YYNGEE, per germline. The germline V and J ends were trimmed by 0 bases and 1 base, with 8 bases remaining between them. The CDR3 spans 15 residues. CDR3 protein: CASSVVGVSYNEQFF. DNA for the CDR3: TGTGCCAGCAGCGTAGTTGGCGTTTCCTACAATGAGCAGTTCTTC.

The J gene is TRBJ2-3, the V gene TRBV9, with 7 bases identical to TRBD2. The CDR3 is 16 amino acids. V gave up 4 bases and J gave up 0 bases; unmatched junction bases: 8. Germline V gives CDR1 SGDLS, CDR2 YYNGEE. CDR3: CASSPLAYSSTDTQYF. Written as DNA, the CDR3 is TGTGCCAGCAGCCCACTAGCGTATTCTAGCACAGATACGCAGTATTTT.

This clone was observed once. The J gene is TRBJ1-4, the V gene TRBV2, with unresolved D. Germline-derived CDR1 and CDR2 are SNHLY and FYNNEI. The germline V and J ends were trimmed by 3 bases and 9 bases, with 8 bases remaining between them. The CDR3 runs to 12 residues. As DNA, the CDR3 is TGTGCCAGCAGTGACAGCCCTCAAAAACTGTTTTTT. Amino acids: CASSDSPQKLFF.